The 16 T cell receptor beta chains reported below all come from one sample, sequenced in a study of beta chain features in type 1 diabetes. Expressed TCRB transcripts were sequenced, since all the RNA that had been isolated was reverse transcribed. The repertoire was sequenced with immunoSEQ multiplex PCR; TCRdb's copy has only in-frame clones and lacks some. The sample holds a few hundred thousand clones, around 26% seen once. The sample was central memory CD4+ T cells from blood. The receptor source for this set is a man aged 30 to 39 in good health.

J is TRBJ2-1 and V is TRBV7-2, with D possibly called TRBD1 or TRBD2 (6 bases each). Germline V gene data show CDR1 as SGHTA and CDR2 as FQGNSA. V lost 4 bases and J lost 10, with 17 bases in between. The CDR3 has 14 amino acids. CDR3 nucleotides: TGTGCCAGCAGCTCCCCTGGAACAGGGAGGGAGCAGTTCTTC. Residues: CASSSPGTGREQFF.

The chain carries TRBV6-1 and TRBJ2-3; TRBD2 matches at 11 bases. The V gene end was trimmed by 4 bases and the J gene end by 8 bases; junction bases not matched to a gene: 5. Germline V gene lookup returns CDR1 MNHNS and CDR2 SASEGT. CDR3 length: 14 residues. CDR3: CASSGGTSGGTQYF. DNA of the CDR3: TGTGCCAGCAGTGGAGGGACTAGCGGAGGTACGCAGTATTTT.

V is TRBV28 and J is TRBJ2-7; the D gene is possibly TRBD1 (6 bases). This CDR3 has 13 amino acids. From germline, CDR1 is MDHEN and CDR2 SYDVKM. V lost 5 bases to trimming and J lost 7 bases, with 15 bases between them. CDR3 nucleotides: TGTGCCAGCAGTCCGTCAGACAGGACAGAGCAGTACTTC. The encoded protein is CASSPSDRTEQYF.

V and J are TRBV5-1 and TRBJ2-5; weak D call: TRBD2 (6 bases). Per the germline V gene, CDR1 is SGHRS and CDR2 is YFSETQ. V was clipped by 3 bases and J by 7 bases, with 19 bases between them. This CDR3 comprises 15 residues. This chain's CDR3 is CASSWGNGAEGTQYF. The DNA of the CDR3 is TGCGCCAGCAGCTGGGGTAATGGAGCGGAGGGGACCCAGTACTTC. Variable domain in full (rest from reference TRBV5-1 and TRBJ2-5): KAGVTQTPRYLIKTRGQQVTLSCSPISGHRSVSWYQQTPGQGLQFLFEYFSETQRNKGNFPGRFSGRQFSNSRSEMNVSTLELGDSALYLCASSWGNGAEGTQYFGPGTRLLVL.

The chain is built from TRBV18 and TRBJ1-2; D is unresolved. Trimming took off 0 bases at V and 2 bases at J, with 4 bases between the two ends. Germline CDR1 and CDR2: KGHSH and LQKENI. This CDR3 spans 13 amino acids. CDR3 bases: TGTGCCAGCTCACCACCTTTGAACTATGGCTACACCTTC. Translated: CASSPPLNYGYTF.

The J gene is TRBJ2-3, the V gene TRBV7-2; maybe TRBD2 (6 bases). V lost 5 bases to trimming and J lost 10 bases, with 10 bases between them. Germline CDR1 SGHTA, CDR2 FQGNSA. The CDR3 extends over 11 amino acids. CDR3 loop: CASSGGVSQYF. The CDR3 coding sequence is TGTGCCAGCAGCGGCGGGGTGTCGCAGTATTTT.

V and J are TRBV30 and TRBJ2-5; TRBD2 matches at 10 bases. The ends lost 2 bases at V and 6 bases at J; junction bases unmatched: 6. CDR1 is GTSNPN, CDR2 SVGIG, per germline (reference sequence). The CDR3 spans 14 residues. CDR3 protein: CAWSLGLASQTQYF. The DNA for the CDR3 is TGTGCCTGGAGTCTGGGACTAGCGTCACAGACCCAGTACTTC.

This sequence joins TRBV7-2 and TRBJ1-2; 9 nucleotides match TRBD1. From germline, CDR1 is SGHTA and CDR2 FQGNSA. V lost 1 base to trimming and J lost 0 bases; unmatched junction nucleotides: 3. The CDR3 is 16 residues long. CDR3 sequence reads: CASSLERDRANYGYTF. Written as DNA, the CDR3 is TGTGCCAGCAGCTTAGAGAGGGACAGGGCTAACTATGGCTACACCTTC.

The table lists this clone with many counts. The V and J genes are TRBV29-1 and TRBJ2-3; the match to TRBD1 covers 9 bases. With 4 bases clipped from V and 1 base from J, the junction kept 0 bases outside the gene matches. Germline V gene lookup returns CDR1 SQVTM and CDR2 ANQGSEA. This CDR3 has 13 residues. For the CDR3, the DNA is TGCAGCGTTGGGGACAGGGGCACAGATACGCAGTATTTT. Translating it yields CSVGDRGTDTQYF.

A few counts support this clone. The V gene is TRBV7-2, the J gene TRBJ2-1, with D perhaps matching TRBD1 (5 bases). The CDR3 length is 13 residues. The germline CDR1 and CDR2 sequences are SGHTA and FQGNSA. Trimming removed 4 bases from V and 13 bases from J, with 17 bases in between. CDR3 in amino acids: CASSSPVSGIQFF. The CDR3 DNA follows: TGTGCCAGCAGCTCGCCGGTTTCAGGGATCCAGTTCTTC.

This clone was seen once. The chain combines TRBV11-3 with TRBJ2-5, with TRBD2 matching over 10 bases. Trimming removed 5 bases from V and 3 bases from J; junction bases left unmatched: 3. CDR3 size: 14 residues. Germline lookup yields CDR1 SGHNT and CDR2 YENEEA. Here the CDR3 reads CASSRGLAEETQYF. The CDR3, as DNA: TGTGCCAGCAGCCGTGGACTAGCGGAAGAGACCCAGTACTTC.

Only one count was recorded for this clone. The V call is TRBV2, the J call TRBJ2-7; 7 nucleotides line up with TRBD1. Germline V gene sequence: CDR1 SNHLY, CDR2 FYNNEI. J gave up 4 bases and V 0 bases, and 3 bases lay outside the gene matches. The CDR3 extends over 14 amino acids. The CDR3 DNA reads as TGTGCCAGCAGTGAAGCGTCGACAGGGTACGAGCAGTACTTC. This codes for CASSEASTGYEQYF.

This clone was seen a few times. This chain uses TRBV5-6 with TRBJ2-3, with a weak D call TRBD1 (6 bases). This CDR3 comprises 15 residues. V was cut by 4 bases and J by 5 bases, with 17 bases left in between. Germline CDR1 SGHDT, CDR2 YYEEEE. For the CDR3, the DNA is TGTGCCAGCAGCCTCTTTGTGGGGGCGGAAGATACGCAGTATTTT. It is translated as CASSLFVGAEDTQYF.

This chain uses TRBV6-1 with TRBJ2-5, with 7 bases fitting TRBD1. Germline CDR1 is MNHNS and CDR2 is SASEGT. Trimming took 3 bases from V and 7 from J; bases not matched to a gene: 2. There are 12 residues in the CDR3. CDR3 in DNA: TGTGCCAGCAGTGAGGGACAGTCGACCCAGTACTTC. Translation gives CASSEGQSTQYF.

This chain uses TRBV5-1 with TRBJ1-1; a possible D gene is TRBD1 (5 bases). Germline V gene data show CDR1 as SGHRS and CDR2 as YFSETQ. The CDR3 contains 14 residues. The V end lost 5 bases, the J end lost 3 bases, and 14 bases lay between the germline ends. CDR3 protein: CASSFTQGDTEAFF. CDR3 in DNA: TGCGCCAGCAGTTTCACTCAGGGAGACACTGAAGCTTTCTTT.

The rearrangement joins TRBV7-9 to TRBJ2-5; D remains ambiguous. TRBJ2-7 matches the DNA end more closely, so the J call is doubtful. The CDR3 is 12 residues long. CDR1 SEHNR and CDR2 FQNEAQ come from the germline V gene (reference sequence). The CDR3 reads CASSEGYAEQYF. CDR3 sequence (DNA): TGTGCCAGCAGCGAAGGGTACGCCGAGCAGTACTTC.